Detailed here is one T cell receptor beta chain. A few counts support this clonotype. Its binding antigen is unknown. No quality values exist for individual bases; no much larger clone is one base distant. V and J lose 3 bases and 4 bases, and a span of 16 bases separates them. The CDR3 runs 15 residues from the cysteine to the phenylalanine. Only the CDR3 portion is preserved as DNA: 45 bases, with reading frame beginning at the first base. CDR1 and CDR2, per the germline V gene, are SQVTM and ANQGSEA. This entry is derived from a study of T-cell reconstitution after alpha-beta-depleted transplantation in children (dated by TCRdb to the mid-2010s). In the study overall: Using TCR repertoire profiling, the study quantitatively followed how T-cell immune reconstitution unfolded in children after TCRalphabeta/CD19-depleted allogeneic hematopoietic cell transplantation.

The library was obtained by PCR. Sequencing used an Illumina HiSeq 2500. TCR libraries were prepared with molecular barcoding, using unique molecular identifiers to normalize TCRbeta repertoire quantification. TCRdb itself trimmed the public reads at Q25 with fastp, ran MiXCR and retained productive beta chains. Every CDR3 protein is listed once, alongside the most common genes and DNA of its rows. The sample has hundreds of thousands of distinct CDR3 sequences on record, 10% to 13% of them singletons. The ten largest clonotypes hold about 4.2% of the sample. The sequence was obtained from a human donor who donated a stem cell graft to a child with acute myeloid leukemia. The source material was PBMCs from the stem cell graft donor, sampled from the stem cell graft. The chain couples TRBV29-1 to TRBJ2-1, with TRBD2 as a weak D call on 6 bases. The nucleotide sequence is TGCAGCGTTGAGCCGGGACTCACCGGTTACAATGAGCAGTTCTTC. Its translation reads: CSVEPGLTGYNEQFF.